The 23 T cell receptor beta chains given below trace back to one sample, sequenced in a study of T cell repertoires in cytomegalovirus infection. Their antigen targets remain unknown. TCRdb independently ran MiXCR on the reads; one entry per CDR3 protein. In the table there are a few hundred thousand distinct CDR3 sequences, about 42% of which are singletons. The sample in question was cultured PBMCs, obtained from culture after CMV antigen stimulation. The receptors shown here come from a human donor in good health (CMV status not recorded). Some clones in this sample may be carry-over from other donors' samples.

The gene calls are TRBV12-5 and TRBJ2-5; 7 bases agree with TRBD2. CDR1 and CDR2 from the germline V gene are LGHNT and FRNRAP. The CDR3 is made up of 17 amino acids. The trim removed 7 bases at V and 5 bases at J, leaving 19 bases unmatched. CDR3 coding DNA: TGTGCTAGTGTTCCGAACTCTCATCTAGCGGAGCAGGAGACCCAGTACTTC. Amino acids: CASVPNSHLAEQETQYF.

The chain couples TRBV19 to TRBJ2-1, with D unclear. The germline V gene encodes CDR1 LNHDA and CDR2 SQIVND (reference sequence). V was shortened by 5 bases and J by 7 bases, with 12 bases between the two germline ends. The CDR3 totals 13 residues. The CDR3 coding sequence is TGTGCCAGTAGTCCTAACGGACCAAATGAGCAGTTCTTC. Protein: CASSPNGPNEQFF.

The chain uses TRBV5-1 and TRBJ2-1; TRBD1 agrees at 7 bases. Looked up from germline, CDR1 is SGHRS and CDR2 is YFSETQ. There are 13 residues in the CDR3. V was clipped by 6 bases and J by 5 bases; unmatched bases: 5. Written as DNA, the CDR3 is TGCGCCAGCAAACGGGACAGACACAATGAGCAGTTCTTC. Residues: CASKRDRHNEQFF.

The genes are TRBV7-9 and TRBJ2-7, with D possibly called TRBD1 or TRBD2 (5 bases each). Germline V gene data show CDR1 as SEHNR and CDR2 as FQNEAQ (reference sequence). The CDR3 spans 14 residues. The germline V and J ends were trimmed by 5 bases and 2 bases, with 13 bases remaining between them. The CDR3 loop is CASSGGNRTYEQYF. For the CDR3, the DNA is TGTGCCAGCAGCGGGGGAAATCGTACCTACGAGCAGTACTTC. The variable domain in full, completed from reference TRBV7-9 and TRBJ2-7, reads DTGVSQNPRHKITKRGQNVTFRCDPISEHNRLYWYRQTLGQGPEFLTYFQNEAQLEKSRLLSDRFSAERPKGSFSTLEIQRTEQGDSAMYLCASSGGNRTYEQYFGPGTRLTVT.

The chain employs TRBV11-3 and TRBJ1-5; D remains unclear. The CDR3 runs 15 residues. V dropped 0 bases and J dropped 7 bases, with 13 bases sitting between them. Per germline, CDR1 SGHNT and CDR2 YENEEA. CDR3 in amino acids: CASSLDQEVDQPQHF. DNA of the CDR3: TGTGCCAGCAGCTTAGATCAAGAGGTAGACCAGCCCCAGCATTTT.

The chain joins TRBV5-4 to TRBJ2-5; D gene ambiguous. Looked up from germline, CDR1 is SGHNT and CDR2 is YYREEE (reference sequence). This CDR3 contains 13 residues. Trimming stripped 4 bases from V and 1 base from J, with 8 bases between. The CDR3 region is CASSPDLQETQYF. The CDR3 DNA reads TGTGCCAGCAGCCCCGACCTCCAAGAGACCCAGTACTTC.

This clonotype was detected a few times. V and J are TRBV7-2 and TRBJ2-7, with 8 nucleotides matching TRBD1. This CDR3 has 14 amino acids. V lost 8 bases to trimming and J lost 0 bases; unmatched junction nucleotides: 6. Germline V gene data show CDR1 as SGHTA and CDR2 as FQGNSA. This CDR3 is CASQGAPSSYEQYF. Here the CDR3 DNA reads TGTGCCAGCCAGGGGGCGCCTAGCTCCTACGAGCAGTACTTC.

This clonotype was seen a few times. The chain employs TRBV2 and TRBJ2-7; tentatively, D is TRBD1 (6 bases). Germline CDR1 and CDR2: SNHLY and FYNNEI. The CDR3 extends over 13 amino acids. Trimming took off 8 bases at V and 4 bases at J, with 15 bases between the two ends. This CDR3 reads CASYGTPFYEQYF. Written as DNA, the CDR3 is TGTGCCAGCTACGGGACACCCTTTTACGAGCAGTACTTC.

This clonotype was seen only a few times. The chain uses TRBV27 and TRBJ1-1; D not certain. The V and J ends lost 6 bases and 10 bases respectively, with 21 bases between them. Germline CDR1 is MNHEY and CDR2 is SMNVEV (reference sequence). This CDR3 spans 14 amino acids. Here the CDR3 DNA reads TGTGCCAGCAGCACCATTCGGGGTAAACATGGAGCTTTCTTT. Amino acid sequence: CASSTIRGKHGAFF.

This clonotype was seen a handful of times. The chain uses TRBV7-8 and TRBJ2-1, with 7 positions matching TRBD2. Germline V CDR1 and CDR2: SGHVS, FQNEAQ. This CDR3 contains 16 residues. Unmatched junction bases numbered 8, after V lost 0 bases and J lost 6 bases. The CDR3 spells CASSLAGGRRSNEQFF. The DNA for the CDR3 is TGTGCCAGCAGCTTAGCGGGCGGGAGACGGTCCAATGAGCAGTTCTTC.

The chain couples TRBV28 to TRBJ2-3; D gene unclear. CDR3 length: 15 residues. V was shortened by 6 bases and J by 2 bases, with 15 bases between the two germline ends. Per germline, CDR1 MDHEN and CDR2 SYDVKM. The CDR3 spells CASSQIGLDTDTQYF. The CDR3 DNA is TGTGCCAGCAGCCAAATCGGGCTAGACACAGATACGCAGTATTTT.

This rearrangement joins TRBV20-1 to TRBJ2-3, with 7 positions matching TRBD2. V shed 3 bases and J 4 bases; nucleotides not matched to a gene: 7. The CDR3 is made up of 14 amino acids. Germline V lookup: CDR1 DFQATT, CDR2 SNEGSKA (reference sequence). The CDR3 is CSASEGGRADTQYF. CDR3 sequence (DNA): TGCAGTGCTAGTGAGGGAGGGCGGGCAGATACGCAGTATTTT.

This clonotype was recorded once. This chain's CDR3 is CATHGRASSGNTIYF. CDR3 sequence (DNA): TGTGCCACCCACGGCAGGGCGAGCTCTGGAAACACCATATATTTT. The rearrangement links TRBV15 to TRBJ1-3; tentative D call: TRBD1 (5 bases). Per germline, CDR1 LNHNV and CDR2 YYDKDF (reference sequence). CDR3 length: 15 residues. V lost 8 bases, J lost 0 bases, and 14 bases lay in between.

This chain uses TRBV7-2 with TRBJ2-5; possible D gene TRBD2, 6 bases. CDR1 SGHTA and CDR2 FQGNSA come from the germline V gene. The V end was cut by 5 bases, the J end by 9 bases, with 16 bases between. The CDR3 spans 13 residues. CDR3 region: CASSRGEPGSQYF. The CDR3, as DNA: TGTGCCAGCAGCCGCGGGGAACCAGGATCCCAGTACTTC.

V and J are TRBV12-3 or TRBV12-4 and TRBJ1-6; no firm D call. The CDR3 consists of 13 residues. Trimming took 3 bases from V and 8 from J, leaving 8 bases between them. The CDR3 nucleotides read TGTGCCAGCAGTTTCGGACGGGATTCACCCCTCCACTTT. Its protein product is CASSFGRDSPLHF.

The chain carries TRBV6-2 or TRBV6-3 and TRBJ1-2; D unclear. Germline V gene data show CDR1 as MNHEY and CDR2 as SVGEGT. The CDR3 spans 14 residues. V was trimmed by 2 bases and J by 5 bases, leaving 12 bases between them. CDR3 in DNA: TGTGCCAGCAGTTACCGCCGGCTTCGGTATGGCTACACCTTC. Its translation: CASSYRRLRYGYTF.

This clonotype was detected ten times or more. V and J are TRBV7-2 and TRBJ1-1; 8 bases align to TRBD1. The CDR3 loop spans 15 amino acids. V dropped 6 bases and J dropped 0; count of bases not matched to a gene: 6. Germline-derived CDR1 and CDR2 are SGHTA and FQGNSA. The CDR3 is CASRRQGFMNTEAFF. CDR3 DNA: TGTGCCAGCAGACGACAGGGGTTCATGAACACTGAAGCTTTCTTT.

This chain joins TRBV6-8 and TRBJ1-2; 7 bases line up with TRBD1. Germline CDR1 and CDR2: MNHGY and SAAAGT. The CDR3 totals 13 residues. V trimming: 6 bases; J trimming: 8 bases; junction bases outside the gene matches: 9. DNA of the CDR3: TGTGCCAGCAGGGTCGGGACAGAGGGGGGCTACACCTTC. Its protein is CASRVGTEGGYTF.

The chain joins TRBV19 to TRBJ1-4; D perhaps matches TRBD1 (5 bases). V gave up 3 bases and J gave up 0 bases, with 11 bases separating them. The CDR3 totals 16 residues. Germline CDR1 reads LNHDA; CDR2 reads SQIVND (reference sequence). As DNA, the CDR3 is TGTGCCAGTAGTATCCCAGGGAAAGCAACTAATGAAAAACTGTTTTTT. It yields the protein CASSIPGKATNEKLFF.

J is TRBJ2-2 and V is TRBV7-2; D gene uncertain. The V gene's germline CDR1 is SGHTA and CDR2 FQGNSA. Trimming pared 2 bases from V and 5 bases from J, leaving 12 bases between. CDR3 length: 15 residues. Written as DNA, the CDR3 is TGTGCCAGCAGCTTAAACATTCCCCCAACCGGGGAGCTGTTTTTT. The encoded protein is CASSLNIPPTGELFF.

The chain joins TRBV7-2 to TRBJ1-2, with unresolved D. Trimming removed 5 bases from V and 5 bases from J, with 9 bases in between. Per the germline V gene, CDR1 is SGHTA and CDR2 is FQGNSA. The length of the CDR3 is 12 residues. CDR3 coding DNA: TGTGCCAGCAGCCCAACTCCATATGGCTACACCTTC. This sequence encodes CASSPTPYGYTF.

The genes are TRBV11-1 and TRBJ2-1; 11 bases align to TRBD2. The germline V gene has CDR1 SGHAT and CDR2 FQDESV (reference sequence). The CDR3 spans 17 residues. The V and J ends lost 5 bases and 8 bases, in that order; junction bases with no gene match: 14. The CDR3 DNA follows: TGTGCCAGCAGCGGGGGGTTCCTAGCGGGAGGACCTGATGAGCAGTTCTTC. Residues: CASSGGFLAGGPDEQFF.

This clonotype came up a few times. The chain employs TRBV7-8 and TRBJ2-7, with 7 nucleotides matching TRBD1. Germline assignment: CDR1 SGHVS and CDR2 FQNEAQ. The V and J ends lost 1 base and 6 bases, in that order; junction bases with no gene match: 6. CDR3 length: 14 residues. The CDR3 sequence is CASSLGQGAFEQYF. In DNA form, the CDR3 reads TGTGCCAGCAGCTTAGGACAGGGTGCGTTCGAGCAGTACTTC. The whole variable domain, filled in from reference TRBV7-8 and TRBJ2-7, reads GAGVSQSPRYKVAKRGQDVALRCDPISGHVSLFWYQQALGQGPEFLTYFQNEAQLDKSGLPSDRFFAERPEGSVSTLKIQRTQQEDSAVYLCASSLGQGAFEQYFGPGTRLTVT.